This T cell receptor beta chain is drawn from a study of blood T cell repertoires in COVID-19. Study at large: Donors in the United States, Italy and Spain gave samples during acute or convalescent COVID-19. T cells, B-cell-depleted T cells, or PBMCs provided the cDNA or gDNA that served as material.

Per the authors' pipeline: Reference gene primer amplification in the assay estimated nucleated cell counts. Profiling relied on immunoSEQ multiplex PCR, and the TCRdb table lists in-frame clones only, not all of them. V, J and clone size were drawn from that table, and D and trimming were deduced from the DNA. In the table there are about 670,000 clones, over 80% of which are singletons. V lost 5 bases, J lost 5 bases, and 13 bases lay in between. Germline CDR1 SGHDT, CDR2 YYEEEE. CDR3 length: 14 residues. This clone was picked up one time. The J gene is TRBJ1-4, the V gene TRBV5-6; D is possibly TRBD1 (6 bases). This TCR derives from a woman younger than 30 with acute or convalescent COVID-19. The sequenced sample consisted of peripheral blood. For the CDR3, the DNA is TGTGCCAGCAGTTCGGACAGCCTGAATGAAAAACTGTTTTTT. Protein sequence: CASSSDSLNEKLFF. The full variable domain, with the rest looked up from reference TRBV5-6 and TRBJ1-4, is DAGVTQSPTHLIKTRGQQVTLRCSPKSGHDTVSWYQQALGQGPQFIFQYYEEEERQRGNFPDRFSGHQFPNYSSELNVNALLLGDSALYLCASSSDSLNEKLFFGSGTQLSVL.